The 25 T cell receptor beta chains below come from one sample, sequenced in a study of OX40 agonist ivuxolimab in advanced cancers. Produced via immunoSEQ multiplex PCR; TCRdb's table is partial and in-frame only. The sample records some 86,000 clones, 70% to 90% being singletons. Sequenced here: CD4+ or CD8+ T cells sorted from blood, sampled in a trial of the OX40 agonist ivuxolimab. The receptors come from an adult with an advanced solid tumor such as melanoma, head and neck, liver or kidney cancer.

The rearrangement links TRBV30 to TRBJ2-4; 7 bases are shared with TRBD2. CDR3 length: 13 amino acids. With V trimmed by 3 bases and J by 9 bases, 8 bases remained unmatched. CDR1 is GTSNPN, CDR2 SVGIG, per germline (reference sequence). CDR3: CAWRGGRAVIQYF. DNA of the CDR3: TGTGCCTGGAGAGGTGGGAGGGCCGTCATTCAGTACTTC.

This sequence joins TRBV6-1 and TRBJ1-5; D call uncertain. This CDR3 region has 15 residues. V was pared by 5 bases and J by 3 bases, with 14 bases between. Per germline, CDR1 MNHNS and CDR2 SASEGT. In DNA, the CDR3 is TGTGCCAGCAGTCAAGGGATGGTCGTCAATCAGCCCCAGCATTTT. Translation: CASSQGMVVNQPQHF.

The V call is TRBV4-1, the J call TRBJ1-1; no reliable D call. CDR1 is MGHRA and CDR2 is YSYEKL in the germline V gene. This CDR3 contains 15 residues. V lost 0 bases and J lost 6, with 14 bases in between. CDR3: CASSQDLPGLPEAFF. Here the CDR3 DNA reads TGCGCCAGCAGCCAAGATTTACCGGGTCTCCCTGAAGCTTTCTTT.

The chain links TRBV28 to TRBJ1-2; 7 nucleotides match TRBD1. This CDR3 region has 14 residues. Germline V CDR1 and CDR2: MDHEN, SYDVKM. V gave up 4 bases and J gave up 5 bases; unmatched junction bases: 7. For the CDR3, the DNA is TGTGCCAGCAGTTCCGGCGGGACAGATTATGGCTACACCTTC. This encodes CASSSGGTDYGYTF.

V usage is TRBV5-8 and J usage is TRBJ2-3; 9 bases line up with TRBD2. The ends lost 2 bases at V and 6 bases at J; junction bases unmatched: 10. Germline V lookup: CDR1 SGHTS, CDR2 YDEGEE. This CDR3 has 16 amino acids. CDR3 region: CASSFRLAGYSDTQYF. CDR3 nucleotides: TGTGCCAGCAGCTTTCGGCTAGCGGGGTATTCGGATACGCAGTATTTT.

The V and J genes are TRBV21-1 and TRBJ1-5; the tabulated D call, TRBD1, remains unverified against the DNA. TRBV21-1 is a listed pseudogene. The CDR3 loop spans 15 amino acids. CDR3 region: CASDRQGGNNQPQHF. CDR3 nucleotides: TGTGCCAGTGACAGACAGGGCGGCAACAATCAGCCCCAGCATTTT.

CDR3 sequence: CASSILRRLAGGHNNEQFF. CDR3 nucleotide sequence: TGTGCCAGTAGTATTCTTAGAAGACTAGCGGGGGGCCATAACAATGAGCAGTTCTTC. V is TRBV19 and J is TRBJ2-1; TRBD2 agrees at 13 bases. The V gene end was trimmed by 3 bases and the J gene end by 5 bases; junction bases not matched to a gene: 13. Germline-derived CDR1 and CDR2 are LNHDA and SQIVND (reference sequence). The CDR3 length is 19 residues.

The CDR3 DNA is TGTGCCAGCAGCGTGGGCCAGGGTAACTATGGCTACACCTTC. Its protein product is CASSVGQGNYGYTF. The rearrangement links TRBV9 to TRBJ1-2; tentative D call: TRBD1 (5 bases). The CDR3 has 14 residues. Trimming removed 2 bases at V and 1 base at J, with 9 bases between. Germline CDR1 and CDR2: SGDLS and YYNGEE.

The chain is built from TRBV5-1 and TRBJ1-4; perhaps TRBD1 as D (6 bases). The CDR3 is made up of 14 amino acids. Deletions cut 0 bases from V and 4 bases from J, with 7 bases between. CDR1 is SGHRS, CDR2 YFSETQ, per germline. The CDR3 spells CASSLAGDNEKLFF. The CDR3 DNA sequence: TGCGCCAGCAGCTTGGCAGGGGATAATGAAAAACTGTTTTTT.

This chain joins TRBV19 and TRBJ1-5; a possible D gene is TRBD1 (5 bases). The V gene lost 5 bases and the J gene lost 3 bases, with 11 bases spanning the gap. CDR3 length equals 14 residues. Germline CDR1 LNHDA, CDR2 SQIVND (reference sequence). CDR3 protein: CASSEGLPNQPQHF. The CDR3 coding sequence is TGTGCCAGTAGTGAGGGACTCCCCAATCAGCCCCAGCATTTT.

The chain joins TRBV6-1 to TRBJ2-3; possibly TRBD1 for D (5 bases). Trimming stripped 7 bases from V and 6 bases from J, with 11 bases between. Germline assignment: CDR1 MNHNS and CDR2 SASEGT. The CDR3 totals 12 residues. As DNA, the CDR3 is TGTGCCAGCACTCCGACAGCGGATACGCAGTATTTT. Translation gives CASTPTADTQYF.

Only one count was recorded for this clone. The chain uses TRBV7-9 and TRBJ1-3; D uncertain. V was shortened by 1 base and J by 4 bases, with 5 bases between the two germline ends. The length of the CDR3 is 13 residues. Germline V gene lookup returns CDR1 SEHNR and CDR2 FQNEAQ (reference sequence). The CDR3 region has the DNA TGTGCCAGCAGCTTAGGTGGGGGAAACACCATATATTTT. Protein product: CASSLGGGNTIYF.

V gene TRBV5-1 combines with J gene TRBJ1-6; D is uncertain. The V end was cut by 0 bases, the J end by 7 bases, with 11 bases between. CDR3 size: 15 residues. Germline-derived CDR1 and CDR2 are SGHRS and YFSETQ. The CDR3 sequence: CASSLAGSENSPLHF. The CDR3 DNA is TGCGCCAGCAGCTTGGCTGGAAGTGAGAATTCACCCCTCCACTTT. Complete variable domain (other parts from reference TRBV5-1 and TRBJ1-6): KAGVTQTPRYLIKTRGQQVTLSCSPISGHRSVSWYQQTPGQGLQFLFEYFSETQRNKGNFPGRFSGRQFSNSRSEMNVSTLELGDSALYLCASSLAGSENSPLHFGNGTRLTVT.

This clone appeared once. The CDR3 sequence: CASSQSGAEPYGYTF. CDR3 sequence (DNA): TGTGCCAGCAGCCAATCGGGGGCCGAGCCTTATGGCTACACCTTC. The rearrangement joins TRBV4-2 to TRBJ1-2, with D perhaps matching TRBD1 (6 bases). Between the trimmed V and J ends, which lost 2 bases and 5 bases, there was a span of 15 bases. The CDR3 contains 15 residues. CDR1 is LGHNA, CDR2 YNFKEQ, per germline.

The rearrangement joins TRBV25-1 to TRBJ1-4, with D possibly being TRBD1 (6 bases). Germline lookup yields CDR1 MGHDK and CDR2 SYGVNS. The CDR3 is made up of 14 amino acids. Trimming left V 6 bases short and J 6 bases short, with 14 bases between. The CDR3 is CASRRDKGDEKLFF. Here the CDR3 DNA reads TGTGCCAGCAGGAGGGACAAAGGGGATGAAAAACTGTTTTTT.

As for this clone: The sample contains more than one DNA sequence encoding this CDR3. The V call is TRBV20-1, the J call TRBJ1-2; D is unresolved. V lost 5 bases, J lost 5 bases, and 9 bases lay in between. CDR1 is DFQATT and CDR2 is SNEGSKA in the germline V gene (reference sequence). This CDR3 is 11 amino acids long. CDR3 DNA sequence: TGCAGTGCTTCTTTGGGGTATGGCTACACCTTC. Its protein product is CSASLGYGYTF.

V and J are TRBV27 and TRBJ1-1; D gene unclear. This CDR3 comprises 15 residues. The germline CDR1 and CDR2 sequences are MNHEY and SMNVEV (reference sequence). Trimming shortened V by 7 bases and J by 1 base, and 16 bases separated the two germline ends. In DNA, the CDR3 is TGTGCCAGCATCCCGAGGAATATCGGGAACACTGAAGCTTTCTTT. It yields the protein CASIPRNIGNTEAFF.

The V and J genes are TRBV27 and TRBJ2-1; 8 bases line up with TRBD2. V lost 3 bases and J lost 2; bases outside the gene matches: 6. Germline loops: CDR1 MNHEY, CDR2 SMNVEV (reference sequence). CDR3 size: 16 residues. The CDR3 reads CASSFLKREPYNEQFF. The CDR3 DNA sequence: TGTGCCAGCAGTTTTCTTAAGCGGGAGCCCTACAATGAGCAGTTCTTC.

The V gene is TRBV20-1, the J gene TRBJ1-4, with D perhaps matching TRBD1 (5 bases). Germline assignment: CDR1 DFQATT and CDR2 SNEGSKA (reference sequence). The length of the CDR3 is 11 residues. V lost 6 bases and J lost 8, with 10 bases in between. The CDR3 DNA follows: TGCAGTGCCCACGCAGGGGAAAAACTGTTTTTT. Its translation is CSAHAGEKLFF.

This clone was observed a few times. This chain connects TRBV25-1 to TRBJ2-7; 8 bases fit TRBD1. The CDR3 sequence is 15 residues long. With 3 bases clipped from V and 3 bases from J, the junction kept 7 bases outside the gene matches. Germline V CDR1 and CDR2: MGHDK, SYGVNS. Written as DNA, the CDR3 is TGTGCCAGCAGTGACGCCGGGACAGGAGACTACGAGCAGTACTTC. It is translated as CASSDAGTGDYEQYF.

The chain couples TRBV11-1 to TRBJ2-3, with D perhaps TRBD1 or TRBD2 (5 bases each). The CDR3 contains 16 residues. In germline, CDR1 is SGHAT, CDR2 FQDESV (reference sequence). Trimming stripped 5 bases from V and 0 bases from J, with 15 bases between. The CDR3 protein is CASSRLSGTSTDTQYF. CDR3 nucleotides: TGTGCCAGCAGCCGCCTTTCAGGGACCAGCACAGATACGCAGTATTTT.

The chain combines TRBV5-1 with TRBJ2-2; D not certain. V lost 1 base and J lost 0, with 10 bases in between. Looked up from germline, CDR1 is SGHRS and CDR2 is YFSETQ. The CDR3 length is 16 residues. CDR3 sequence reads: CASSLRVLANTGELFF. In nucleotides, the CDR3 is TGCGCCAGCAGCTTGAGGGTTCTAGCGAACACCGGGGAGCTGTTTTTT.

The chain employs TRBV30 and TRBJ1-4; the match to TRBD1 covers 9 bases. This CDR3 has 15 residues. The trim removed 0 bases at V and 8 bases at J, leaving 7 bases unmatched. Germline CDR1 reads GTSNPN; CDR2 reads SVGIG (reference sequence). In DNA form, the CDR3 reads TGTGCCTGGAGTGTTAGGGGACAGGGTCGCGAAAAACTGTTTTTT. It encodes CAWSVRGQGREKLFF.

This clone has more than one count but fewer than ten. CDR3 loop: CASSLFRTNTGELFF. The DNA of the CDR3 is TGTGCCAGCAGCTTATTTCGGACGAACACCGGGGAGCTGTTTTTT. This chain uses TRBV7-2 with TRBJ2-2; D is unclear. CDR1 and CDR2 from the germline V gene are SGHTA and FQGNSA. The CDR3 covers 15 residues. V dropped 2 bases and J dropped 0 bases, with 7 bases sitting between them.

In this sample, this clone turned up once. The chain combines TRBV19 with TRBJ1-1, with D hard to call. The V end lost 1 base, the J end lost 5 bases, and 11 bases lay between the germline ends. Germline V gene data show CDR1 as LNHDA and CDR2 as SQIVND (reference sequence). The CDR3 consists of 14 residues. This CDR3 is CASSIVAATTEAFF. The CDR3, as DNA: TGTGCCAGTAGTATAGTCGCTGCGACGACTGAAGCTTTCTTT. Combining the CDR3 with reference TRBV19 and TRBJ1-1 gives the whole variable domain DGGITQSPKYLFRKEGQNVTLSCEQNLNHDAMYWYRQDPGQGLRLIYYSQIVNDFQKGDIAEGYSVSREKKESFPLTVTSAQKNPTAFYLCASSIVAATTEAFFGQGTRLTVV.